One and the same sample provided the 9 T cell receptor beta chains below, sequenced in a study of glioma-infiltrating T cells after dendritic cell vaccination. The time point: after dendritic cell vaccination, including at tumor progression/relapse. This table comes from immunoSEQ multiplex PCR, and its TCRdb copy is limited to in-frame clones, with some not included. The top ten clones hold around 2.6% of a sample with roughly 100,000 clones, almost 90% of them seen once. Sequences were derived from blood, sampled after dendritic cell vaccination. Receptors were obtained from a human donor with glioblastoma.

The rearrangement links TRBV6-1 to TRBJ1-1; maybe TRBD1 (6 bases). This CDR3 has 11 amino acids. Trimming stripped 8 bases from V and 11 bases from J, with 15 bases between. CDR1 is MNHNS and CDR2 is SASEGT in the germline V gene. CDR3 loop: CASSTTGRAFF. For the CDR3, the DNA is TGTGCCAGCTCAACAACAGGGCGTGCTTTCTTT.

The CDR3 DNA reads as TGCGCCAGCAGCTCCGGGACAGGGGCGGTCGGGGAGCTGTTTTTT. Amino acid sequence: CASSSGTGAVGELFF. The chain links TRBV5-1 to TRBJ2-2, with TRBD1 matching over 10 bases. Germline assignment: CDR1 SGHRS and CDR2 YFSETQ. J gave up 7 bases and V 3 bases, and 6 bases lay outside the gene matches. The CDR3 loop spans 15 amino acids.

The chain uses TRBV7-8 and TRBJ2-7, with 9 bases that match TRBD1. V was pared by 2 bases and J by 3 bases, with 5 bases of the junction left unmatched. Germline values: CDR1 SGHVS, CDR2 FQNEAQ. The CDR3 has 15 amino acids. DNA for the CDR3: TGTGCCAGCAGCTTATGGGCGGGACAGGGCTACGAGCAGTACTTC. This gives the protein CASSLWAGQGYEQYF.

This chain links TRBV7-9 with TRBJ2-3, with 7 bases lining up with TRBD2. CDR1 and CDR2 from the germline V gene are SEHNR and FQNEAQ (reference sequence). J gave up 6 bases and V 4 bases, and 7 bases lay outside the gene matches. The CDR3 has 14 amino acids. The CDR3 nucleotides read TGTGCCAGCAGCTCCACGGGAGGCGGGGATACGCAGTATTTT. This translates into CASSSTGGGDTQYF.

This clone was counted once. In DNA form, the CDR3 reads TGTGCCACCTTAAGTGAGGCGGCCACTGAAGCTTTCTTT. This sequence encodes CATLSEAATEAFF. The genes are TRBV2 and TRBJ1-1; D gene uncertain. Trimming left V 10 bases short and J 4 bases short, with 16 bases between. Germline V gene data show CDR1 as SNHLY and CDR2 as FYNNEI. There are 13 residues in the CDR3.

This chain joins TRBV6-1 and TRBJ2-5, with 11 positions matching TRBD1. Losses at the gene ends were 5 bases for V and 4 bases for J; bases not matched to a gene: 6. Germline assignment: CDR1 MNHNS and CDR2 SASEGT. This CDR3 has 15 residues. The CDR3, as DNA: TGTGCCAGCAGTTCCGGGACAGGGGGTCTAGAGACCCAGTACTTC. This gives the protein CASSSGTGGLETQYF.

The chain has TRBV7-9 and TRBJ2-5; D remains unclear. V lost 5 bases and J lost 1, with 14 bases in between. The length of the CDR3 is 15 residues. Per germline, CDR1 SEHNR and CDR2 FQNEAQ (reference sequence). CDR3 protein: CASSLVPGTQETQYF. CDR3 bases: TGTGCCAGCAGCCTTGTTCCGGGTACCCAAGAGACCCAGTACTTC. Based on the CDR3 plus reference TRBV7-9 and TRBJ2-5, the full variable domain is DTGVSQNPRHKITKRGQNVTFRCDPISEHNRLYWYRQTLGQGPEFLTYFQNEAQLEKSRLLSDRFSAERPKGSFSTLEIQRTEQGDSAMYLCASSLVPGTQETQYFGPGTRLLVL.

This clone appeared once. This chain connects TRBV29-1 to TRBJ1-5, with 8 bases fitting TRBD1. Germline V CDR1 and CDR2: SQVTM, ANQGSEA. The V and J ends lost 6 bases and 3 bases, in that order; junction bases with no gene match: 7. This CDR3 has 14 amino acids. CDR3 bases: TGCAGCGTCTTGACAGGGGACCCCAATCAGCCCCAGCATTTT. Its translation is CSVLTGDPNQPQHF. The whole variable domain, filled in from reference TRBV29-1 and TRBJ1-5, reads SAVISQKPSRDICQRGTSLTIQCQVDSQVTMMFWYRQQPGQSLTLIATANQGSEATYESGFVIDKFPISRPNLTFSTLTVSNMSPEDSSIYLCSVLTGDPNQPQHFGDGTRLSIL.

The CDR3 bases are TGCGCCAGCAGCCAAGATCGTTATCAGCCCCAGCATTTT. Amino acids: CASSQDRYQPQHF. V usage is TRBV4-1 and J usage is TRBJ1-5; D call uncertain. CDR3 length: 13 amino acids. Germline V gene data show CDR1 as MGHRA and CDR2 as YSYEKL. V dropped 0 bases and J dropped 5 bases, with 5 bases sitting between them.